This T cell receptor beta chain comes out of a study of beta chain features in type 1 diabetes. The sequenced template was cDNA made from the entire isolated RNA. Libraries were prepared by immunoSEQ multiplex PCR; TCRdb keeps only in-frame clonotypes and omits some of them. The sample includes around 330,000 clones, approximately 9.9% of them seen just once. CDR1 and CDR2 from the germline V gene are LNHDA and SQIVND (reference sequence). With 6 bases clipped from V and 7 bases from J, the junction kept 6 bases outside the gene matches. The CDR3 spans 14 residues. This clone appeared a few times. The V call is TRBV19, the J call TRBJ1-5; 10 bases are shared with TRBD1. This TCR derives from a woman aged 25 to 39 in good health. The sequencing sample was made of naive CD4+ T cells from blood. CDR3 protein: CASRLDRGLQPQHF. In DNA, the CDR3 is TGTGCCAGTAGACTTGACAGGGGGCTCCAGCCCCAGCATTTT.